The rows below give T cell receptor beta chains drawn from one sample of a study of lymphopenia after photon versus proton radiotherapy. Using immunoSEQ multiplex PCR, the repertoire was profiled, and TCRdb retains in-frame clones only, with some absent. The table includes approximately 70,000 clones, roughly 87% detected once. The sequencing used peripheral blood, collected from a patient treated with proton-based radiotherapy. The receptors come from an elderly man with esophageal cancer. Both conserved end residues are part of each CDR3. The order of the fields is V gene, J gene, CDR3 protein.

>TRBV2|TRBJ2-1
CASSEVWDEQFF
>TRBV30|TRBJ2-7
CAWSRGTSYEQYF
>TRBV12-5|TRBJ1-4
CASGLWTGLNEKLFF
>TRBV7-8|TRBJ2-7
CASSRDRGQYEQYF
>TRBV5-1|TRBJ1-4
CASSWGSGTGDEKLFF
>TRBV5-8|TRBJ2-1
CASSHRETTNYYNEQFF
>TRBV19|TRBJ2-3
CASSISGSTDTQYF
>TRBV7-9|TRBJ2-5
CASSVGGGQETQYF
>TRBV10-3|TRBJ2-3
CAISESAGTGRIGTDTQYF
>TRBV27|TRBJ1-5
CASSSWTGLNQPQHF
>TRBV6-5|TRBJ1-1
CASSYSLNTEAFF